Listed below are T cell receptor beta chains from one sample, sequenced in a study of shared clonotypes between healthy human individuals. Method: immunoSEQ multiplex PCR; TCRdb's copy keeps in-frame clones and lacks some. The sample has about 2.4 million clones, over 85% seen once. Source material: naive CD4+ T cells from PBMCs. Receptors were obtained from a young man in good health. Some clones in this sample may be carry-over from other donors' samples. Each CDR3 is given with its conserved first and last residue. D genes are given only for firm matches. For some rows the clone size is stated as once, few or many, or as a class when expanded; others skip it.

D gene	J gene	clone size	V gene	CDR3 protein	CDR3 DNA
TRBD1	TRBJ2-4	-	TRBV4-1	CASSQEPGTGLAKNIQYF	TGCGCCAGCAGCCAAGAACCGGGGACAGGGCTAGCCAAAAACATTCAGTACTTC
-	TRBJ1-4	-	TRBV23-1	CASSYRLCTNEKLFF	TGCGCCAGCAGTTACAGGTTATGCACTAATGAAAAACTGTTTTTT
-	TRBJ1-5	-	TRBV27	CASSLQGSNQPQHF	TGTGCCAGCAGTTTACAGGGCAGCAATCAGCCCCAGCATTTT
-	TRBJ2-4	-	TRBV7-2	CASSLVGGMINIQYF	TGTGCCAGCAGCTTAGTCGGGGGCATGATAAACATTCAGTACTTC
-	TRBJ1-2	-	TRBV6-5	CASSYDGNYGYTF	TGTGCCAGCAGTTACGACGGTAACTATGGCTACACCTTC
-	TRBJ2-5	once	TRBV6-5	CASRVNQETQYF	TGTGCCAGCAGAGTAAACCAAGAGACCCAGTACTTC
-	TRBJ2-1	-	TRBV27	CASSATGPSSQFF	TGTGCCAGCAGTGCCACCGGGCCCTCGTCGCAGTTCTTC
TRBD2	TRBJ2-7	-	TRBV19	CASSFSGLFYEQYF	TGTGCCAGCAGCTTTAGCGGGCTATTCTACGAGCAGTACTTC
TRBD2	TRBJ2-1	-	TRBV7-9	CASSPASGRYNEQFF	TGTGCCAGCAGCCCAGCTAGCGGGAGGTACAATGAGCAGTTCTTC
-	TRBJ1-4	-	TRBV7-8	CASSLVPGPYEKLFF	TGTGCCAGCAGCTTAGTTCCAGGGCCCTATGAAAAACTGTTTTTT
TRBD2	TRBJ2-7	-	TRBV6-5	CATEPPGRAREQYF	TGTGCCACCGAACCCCCCGGGAGGGCCCGCGAGCAGTACTTC
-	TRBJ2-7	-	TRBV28	CASQRGGRYEQYF	TGTGCCAGCCAGAGGGGGGGAAGGTACGAGCAGTACTTC
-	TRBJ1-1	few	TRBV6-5	CASRKTGMAEAFF	TGTGCCAGCAGGAAAACAGGGATGGCTGAAGCTTTCTTT
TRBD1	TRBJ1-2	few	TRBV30	CAWMSGGAGGYTF	TGTGCCTGGATGTCAGGGGGCGCGGGAGGCTACACCTTC
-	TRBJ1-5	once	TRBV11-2	CASSSDYYQPQHF	TGTGCCAGCAGCTCCGATTACTATCAGCCCCAGCATTTT
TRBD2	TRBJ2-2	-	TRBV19	CASSILSGGLGPNTGELFF	TGTGCCAGTAGTATACTCTCGGGGGGACTAGGTCCGAACACCGGGGAGCTGTTTTTT
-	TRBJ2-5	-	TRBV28	CASSLAELAQYF	TGTGCCAGCAGTTTAGCGGAATTGGCCCAGTACTTC
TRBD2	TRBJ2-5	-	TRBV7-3	CASSSSSGPQETQYF	TGTGCCAGCAGCTCCTCTAGCGGCCCCCAAGAGACCCAGTACTTC
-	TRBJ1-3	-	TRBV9	CASSVRPSSGNTIYF	TGTGCCAGCAGCGTTAGGCCGAGCTCTGGAAACACCATATATTTT
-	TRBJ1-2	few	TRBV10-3	CAISVADPYGYTF	TGTGCCATCAGTGTTGCAGACCCCTATGGCTACACCTTC
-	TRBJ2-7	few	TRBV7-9	CASSLAGGPYEQYF	TGTGCCAGCAGCTTAGCGGGAGGCCCCTACGAGCAGTACTTC
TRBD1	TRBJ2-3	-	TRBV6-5	CASRRTGGVTDTQYF	TGTGCCAGCAGGAGGACAGGGGGCGTCACAGATACGCAGTATTTT